The clone carrying this TCR beta chain was counted ten times or more. This CDR3 spans 12 amino acids. Germline values: CDR1 MGHRA, CDR2 YSYEKL. Trimming left V 0 bases short and J 9 bases short, with 9 bases between. The data derive from a study of patients and donors after allogeneic stem cell transplantation. TCRdb re-called the RT-PCR reads with MiXCR, one entry per CDR3 protein. The sample yields about 87,000 distinct CDR3 sequences, approximately 5.2% seen once. Input material: blood, either unsorted or a sorted T cell fraction (not recorded which). The chain employs TRBV4-1 and TRBJ2-7; D uncertain. This TCR derives from a human donor who was either an allogeneic HSCT recipient or a stem cell or donor lymphocyte infusion donor (not recorded which). It is not recorded whose cells these are; they may come from a transplant donor. The chain's CDR3 is CASSQDWVRQYF. The CDR3 DNA is TGCGCCAGCAGCCAAGATTGGGTGCGGCAGTACTTC.